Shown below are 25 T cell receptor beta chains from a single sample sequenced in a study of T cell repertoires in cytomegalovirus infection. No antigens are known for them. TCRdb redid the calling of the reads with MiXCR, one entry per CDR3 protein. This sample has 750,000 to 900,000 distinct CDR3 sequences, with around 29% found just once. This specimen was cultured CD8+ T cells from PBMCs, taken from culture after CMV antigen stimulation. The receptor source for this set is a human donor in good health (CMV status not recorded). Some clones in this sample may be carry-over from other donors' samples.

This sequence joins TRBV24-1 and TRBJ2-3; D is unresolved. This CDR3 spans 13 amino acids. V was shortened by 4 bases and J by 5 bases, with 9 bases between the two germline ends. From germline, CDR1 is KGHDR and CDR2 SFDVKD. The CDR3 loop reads CATSDPYQDTQYF. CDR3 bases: TGTGCCACCAGTGACCCCTATCAAGATACGCAGTATTTT.

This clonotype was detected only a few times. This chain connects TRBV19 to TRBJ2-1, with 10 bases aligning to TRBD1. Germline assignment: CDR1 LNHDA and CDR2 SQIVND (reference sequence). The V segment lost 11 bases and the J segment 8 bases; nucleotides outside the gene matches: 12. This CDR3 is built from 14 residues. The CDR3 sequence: CAVRRQGAVDEQFF. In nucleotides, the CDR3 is TGTGCCGTACGGAGACAGGGGGCCGTCGATGAGCAGTTCTTC.

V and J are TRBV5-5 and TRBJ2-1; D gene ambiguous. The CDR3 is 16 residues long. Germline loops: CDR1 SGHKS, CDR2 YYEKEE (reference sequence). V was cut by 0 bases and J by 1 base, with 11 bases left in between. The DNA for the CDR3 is TGTGCCAGCAGCTTGGAAGGCAATCCTTCCTACAATGAGCAGTTCTTC. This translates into CASSLEGNPSYNEQFF. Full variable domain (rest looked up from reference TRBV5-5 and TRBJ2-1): DAGVTQSPTHLIKTRGQQVTLRCSPISGHKSVSWYQQVLGQGPQFIFQYYEKEERGRGNFPDRFSARQFPNYSSELNVNALLLGDSALYLCASSLEGNPSYNEQFFGPGTRLTVL.

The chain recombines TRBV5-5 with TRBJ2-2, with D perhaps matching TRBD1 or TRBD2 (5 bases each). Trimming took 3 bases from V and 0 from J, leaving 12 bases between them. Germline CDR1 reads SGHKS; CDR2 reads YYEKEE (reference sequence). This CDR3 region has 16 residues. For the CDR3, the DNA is TGTGCCAGCAGCTCACCCGGGACGTCGAACACCGGGGAGCTGTTTTTT. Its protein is CASSSPGTSNTGELFF. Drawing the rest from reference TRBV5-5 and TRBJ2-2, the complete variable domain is DAGVTQSPTHLIKTRGQQVTLRCSPISGHKSVSWYQQVLGQGPQFIFQYYEKEERGRGNFPDRFSARQFPNYSSELNVNALLLGDSALYLCASSSPGTSNTGELFFGEGSRLTVL.

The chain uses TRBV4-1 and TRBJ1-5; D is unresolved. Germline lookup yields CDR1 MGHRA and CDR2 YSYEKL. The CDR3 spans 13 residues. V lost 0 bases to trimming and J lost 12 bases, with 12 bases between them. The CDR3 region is CASSQDRGQFQHF. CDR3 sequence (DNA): TGCGCCAGCAGCCAAGATCGTGGGCAGTTCCAGCATTTT.

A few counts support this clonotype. Here the CDR3 DNA reads TGTGCCAGCAGCTCCTCACAGGAAACCTACGAGCAGTACGTC. This encodes CASSSSQETYEQYV. This chain uses TRBV7-6 with TRBJ2-7, with a tentative D call TRBD1 (5 bases). Germline V gene lookup returns CDR1 SGHVS and CDR2 FNYEAQ. V lost 4 bases to trimming and J lost 2 bases, with 12 bases between them. The CDR3 contains 14 residues.

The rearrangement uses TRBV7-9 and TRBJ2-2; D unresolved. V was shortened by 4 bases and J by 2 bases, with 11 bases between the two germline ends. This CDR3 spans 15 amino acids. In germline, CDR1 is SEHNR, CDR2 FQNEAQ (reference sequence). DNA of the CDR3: TGTGCCAGCAGCTCAGACACATATAACACCGGGGAGCTGTTTTTT. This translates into CASSSDTYNTGELFF. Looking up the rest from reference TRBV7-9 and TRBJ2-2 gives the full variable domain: DTGVSQNPRHKITKRGQNVTFRCDPISEHNRLYWYRQTLGQGPEFLTYFQNEAQLEKSRLLSDRFSAERPKGSFSTLEIQRTEQGDSAMYLCASSSDTYNTGELFFGEGSRLTVL.

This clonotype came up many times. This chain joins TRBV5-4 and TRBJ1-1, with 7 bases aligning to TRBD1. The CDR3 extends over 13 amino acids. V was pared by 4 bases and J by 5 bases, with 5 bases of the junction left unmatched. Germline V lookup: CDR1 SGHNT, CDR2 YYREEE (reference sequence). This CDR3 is CASSPGQRTEAFF. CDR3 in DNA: TGTGCCAGCAGCCCGGGACAGCGGACTGAAGCTTTCTTT.

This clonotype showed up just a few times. This chain's CDR3 is CASSAAGGYYEQYF. The CDR3 DNA reads as TGTGCCAGCAGTGCAGCGGGGGGATACTACGAGCAGTACTTC. The gene calls are TRBV27 and TRBJ2-7; 9 bases fit TRBD2. The J segment lost 3 bases and the V segment lost 5 bases, leaving 5 bases of the junction unmatched. Germline V gene sequence: CDR1 MNHEY, CDR2 SMNVEV (reference sequence). The CDR3 is 14 residues long.

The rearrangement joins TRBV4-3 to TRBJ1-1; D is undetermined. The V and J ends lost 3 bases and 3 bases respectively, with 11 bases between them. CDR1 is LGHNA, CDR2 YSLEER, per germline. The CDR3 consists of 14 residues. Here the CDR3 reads CASSQGSVDTEAFF. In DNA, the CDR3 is TGCGCCAGCAGCCAGGGGAGTGTGGACACTGAAGCTTTCTTT.

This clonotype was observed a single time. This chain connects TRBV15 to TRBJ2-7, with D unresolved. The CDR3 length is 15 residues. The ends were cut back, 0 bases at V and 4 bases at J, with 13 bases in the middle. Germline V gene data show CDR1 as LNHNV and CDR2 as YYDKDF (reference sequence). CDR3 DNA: TGTGCCACCAGCAGAGATCTAGGGCGGATTTACGAGCAGTACTTC. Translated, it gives CATSRDLGRIYEQYF.

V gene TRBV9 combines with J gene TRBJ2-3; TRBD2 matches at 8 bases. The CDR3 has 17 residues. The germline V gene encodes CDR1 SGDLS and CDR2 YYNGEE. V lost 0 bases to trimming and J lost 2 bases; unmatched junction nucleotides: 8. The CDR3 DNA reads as TGTGCCAGCAGCGTAGCTTCGGGGGGGGACGCCACAGATACGCAGTATTTT. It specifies CASSVASGGDATDTQYF.

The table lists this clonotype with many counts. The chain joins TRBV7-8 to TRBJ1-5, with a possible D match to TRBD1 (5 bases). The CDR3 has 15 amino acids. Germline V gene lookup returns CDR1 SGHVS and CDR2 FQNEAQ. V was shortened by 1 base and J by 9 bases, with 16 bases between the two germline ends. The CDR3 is CASSLVPGPRAPQHF. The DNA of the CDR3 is TGTGCCAGCAGCTTAGTTCCAGGCCCCAGGGCGCCCCAGCATTTT.

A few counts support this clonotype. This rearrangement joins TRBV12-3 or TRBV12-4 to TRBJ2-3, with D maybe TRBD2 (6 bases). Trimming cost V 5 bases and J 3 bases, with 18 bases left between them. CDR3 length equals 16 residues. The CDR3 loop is CASSPAASGPTDTQYF. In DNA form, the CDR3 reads TGTGCCAGCAGTCCAGCGGCCAGCGGGCCGACAGATACGCAGTATTTT.

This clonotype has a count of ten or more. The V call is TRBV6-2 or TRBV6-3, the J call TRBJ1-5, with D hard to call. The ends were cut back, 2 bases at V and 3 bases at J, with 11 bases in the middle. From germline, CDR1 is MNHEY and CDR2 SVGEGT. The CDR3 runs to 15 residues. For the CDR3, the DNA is TGTGCCAGCAGTTACCCCGACACAATCAATCAGCCCCAGCATTTT. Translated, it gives CASSYPDTINQPQHF.

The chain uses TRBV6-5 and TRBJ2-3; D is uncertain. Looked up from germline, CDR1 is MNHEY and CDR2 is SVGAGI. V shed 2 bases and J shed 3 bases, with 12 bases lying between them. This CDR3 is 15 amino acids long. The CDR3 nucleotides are TGTGCCAGCAGTTACGCCGGATTCAGGACAGATACGCAGTATTTT. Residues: CASSYAGFRTDTQYF.

CDR3 residues: CASSIWAENTEAFF. The CDR3 DNA sequence: TGTGCCAGTAGTATATGGGCGGAGAACACTGAAGCTTTCTTT. This chain links TRBV19 with TRBJ1-1; no firm D call. Per the germline V gene, CDR1 is LNHDA and CDR2 is SQIVND (reference sequence). The V end was cut by 2 bases, the J end by 1 base, with 8 bases between. The CDR3 is made up of 14 amino acids.

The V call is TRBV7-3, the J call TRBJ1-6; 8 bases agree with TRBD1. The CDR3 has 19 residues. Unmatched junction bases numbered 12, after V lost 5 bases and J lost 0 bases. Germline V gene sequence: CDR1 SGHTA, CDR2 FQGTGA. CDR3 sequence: CASSQTGASRSSYNSPLHF. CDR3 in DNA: TGTGCCAGCAGCCAGACAGGGGCGTCAAGAAGCTCCTATAATTCACCCCTCCACTTT.

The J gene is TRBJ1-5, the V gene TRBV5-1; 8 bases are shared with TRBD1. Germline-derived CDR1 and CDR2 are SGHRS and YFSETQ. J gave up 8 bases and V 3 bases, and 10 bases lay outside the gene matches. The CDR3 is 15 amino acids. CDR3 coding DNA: TGCGCCAGCAGCTGGGACGGGACAGGATATGAGCCCCAGCATTTT. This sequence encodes CASSWDGTGYEPQHF. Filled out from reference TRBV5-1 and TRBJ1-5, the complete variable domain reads KAGVTQTPRYLIKTRGQQVTLSCSPISGHRSVSWYQQTPGQGLQFLFEYFSETQRNKGNFPGRFSGRQFSNSRSEMNVSTLELGDSALYLCASSWDGTGYEPQHFGDGTRLSIL.

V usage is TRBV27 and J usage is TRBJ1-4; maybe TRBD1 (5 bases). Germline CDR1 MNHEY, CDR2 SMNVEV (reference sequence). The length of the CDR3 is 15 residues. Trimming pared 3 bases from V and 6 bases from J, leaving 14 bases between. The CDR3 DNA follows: TGTGCCAGCAGTTTGAATAATGGGGGTTATGAAAAACTGTTTTTT. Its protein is CASSLNNGGYEKLFF.

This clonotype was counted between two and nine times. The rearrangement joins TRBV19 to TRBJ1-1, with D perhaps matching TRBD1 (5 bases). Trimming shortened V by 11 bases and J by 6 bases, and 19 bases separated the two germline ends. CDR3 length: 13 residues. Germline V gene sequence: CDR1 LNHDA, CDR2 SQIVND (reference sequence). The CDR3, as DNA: TGTGCCTCAAACAAGTGGGGGATCGCTGAAGCTTTCTTT. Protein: CASNKWGIAEAFF.

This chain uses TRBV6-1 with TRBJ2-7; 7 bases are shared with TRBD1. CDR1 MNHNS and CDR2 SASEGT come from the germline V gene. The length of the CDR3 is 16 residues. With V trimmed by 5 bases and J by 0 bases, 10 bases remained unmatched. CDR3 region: CASSYDRGQNSYEQYV. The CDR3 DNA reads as TGTGCCAGCAGTTATGACCGGGGACAGAACTCCTACGAGCAGTACGTC.

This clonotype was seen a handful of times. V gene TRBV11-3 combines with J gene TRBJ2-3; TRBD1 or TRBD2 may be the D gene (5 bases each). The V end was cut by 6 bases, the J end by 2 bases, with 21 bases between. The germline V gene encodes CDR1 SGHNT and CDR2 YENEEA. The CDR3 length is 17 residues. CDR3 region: CASSPTGGPYPTDTQYF. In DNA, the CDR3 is TGTGCCAGCAGTCCCACAGGAGGCCCCTACCCCACAGATACGCAGTATTTT.

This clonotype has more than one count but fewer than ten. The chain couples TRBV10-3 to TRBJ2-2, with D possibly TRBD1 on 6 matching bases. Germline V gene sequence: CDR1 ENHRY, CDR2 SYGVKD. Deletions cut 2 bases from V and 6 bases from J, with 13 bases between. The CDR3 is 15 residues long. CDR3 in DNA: TGTGCCATCAGTGAGCAAAACGAGGGGGCCGGGGAGCTGTTTTTT. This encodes CAISEQNEGAGELFF.

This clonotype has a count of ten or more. CDR3 sequence (DNA): TGTGCCAGCAGCCCCCGGGACAGACCCTTGAGAGGCAAAAACATTCAGTACTTC. Residues: CASSPRDRPLRGKNIQYF. This chain joins TRBV9 and TRBJ2-4; 7 nucleotides line up with TRBD1. The ends lost 4 bases at V and 3 bases at J; junction bases unmatched: 16. This CDR3 is 18 amino acids long. Germline-derived CDR1 and CDR2 are SGDLS and YYNGEE. Looking up the rest from reference TRBV9 and TRBJ2-4 gives the full variable domain: DSGVTQTPKHLITATGQRVTLRCSPRSGDLSVYWYQQSLDQGLQFLIQYYNGEERAKGNILERFSAQQFPDLHSELNLSSLELGDSALYFCASSPRDRPLRGKNIQYFGAGTRLSVL.